Included here is one T cell receptor beta chain sequence, with context. Its antigen has not been determined. No qualities accompany the bases; no much larger clone lies one base away. Compared with germline, V lacks 3 bases and J lacks 2 bases; bases without a gene match: 5. The CDR3 starts with the cysteine, ends with the phenylalanine, and has 15 residues. Just CDR3 DNA is preserved here, 45 bases in frame from base 1. CDR1 and CDR2 were assigned from the germline V gene (reference sequence) as SSHAT and FNYEAQ. This sample is part of a study of shared clonotypes between healthy human individuals (dated by TCRdb to 2020 to 2021). Context from the whole study: The cohort included a few men and a couple of women between 18 and 49 years of age. For each donor, three plates each were used for CD4 naive and CD4 memory, two plates were used for CD8 naive, and one plate was used for CD8 memory. Blood TCR repertoires of about 5 healthy adults were deeply sequenced to estimate repertoire size and the extent of clonotype sharing between individuals. To increase sequencing depth and limit assay-specific biases, different laboratories used diverse techniques to prepare libraries and sequence TCR repertoires. Between about 0.94 and 8.9 billion PBMCs per donor were obtained by leukapheresis.

Study-wide findings and limitations: Compared with non-shared clonotypes, clonotypes shared by all four sorted-subset donors had higher generation probabilities. Sharing across a few donors was observed for about 5% of naive CD4, over 3% of naive CD8, 2% to 2.5% of memory CD4, and over 0.3% of memory CD8 clonotypes. Even with the large sequencing depth, rarefaction of the sorted-subset datasets indicated that sequencing was incomplete. Sampling was restricted to blood, and TCR repertoires in tissues likely differ from the TCR repertoires found in blood. Based on pairwise subsampling, the degree of clonotype sharing among donors was expected to be affected by sequencing depth. Estimated clonotype richness was generally larger for naive than for memory subsets. The small number of donors limited the genetic and exposure-history diversity represented.

Donors were healthy HIV-negative adults with no recently reported acute infections or vaccinations. Every donor was a Caucasian adult residing in Nashville, Tennessee, USA. CD4+ T cells were enriched through magnetic negative selection, after which naive cells were positively selected on CD45RA and the remaining negative fraction served as the memory subset. Blood was obtained by leukapheresis, after which PBMCs were separated by Ficoll-Histopaque density gradient centrifugation and cryopreserved in liquid nitrogen vapor phase. Analytical flow cytometry was used to check the purity and quantity of each magnetically sorted T cell population. From each sorted fraction, genomic DNA was isolated and quantified by UV absorbance on a Nanodrop 2000c. Using the deep immunoSEQ assay, TCR CDR3 regions were amplified from genomic DNA by multiplex PCR. Extracted genomic DNA from each cell subset was spread evenly across all wells of several immunoSEQ 96-well plates, with each plate serving as a replicate. For sorted subsets, each replicate PCR was loaded with approximately 190 ng genomic DNA, equivalent to 30,000 or so T cell genomes. Purified libraries were measured with a Qubit 3.0 fluorometer, size-checked on a Bioanalyzer 2100, and measured again with the KAPA Library Quantification kit. A separate single-read 150-cycle Illumina NextSeq 550 flow cell was used to sequence each immunoSEQ 96-well plate. As for the original processing: Because only junctional sequences without quality scores were contained in the immunoSEQ output, filtering matching that applied to full-length reads could not be performed. Sequences were annotated with PyIR, a Python wrapper for IgBLAST v1.9, using IMGT germline references to assign V/J genes and CDR3. Reads were removed for weak V/J assignments (E-value above 1e-6), missing CDR3, stop codons, out-of-frame junctions, or ambiguous translated residues. A V3J clonotype was defined by an identical inferred V gene, J gene, and CDR3 amino acid sequence. To compute the percentage overlap between repertoires, the number of shared unique clonotypes was divided by the size of the smaller repertoire. Repertoire richness was assessed with RTK rarefaction, the Chao1 estimator, and Recon v2.1 estimates of unobserved clonotypes. For all TCRbeta clonotypes obtained by the gDNA method from a few donors, generation probabilities were computed with OLGA. Not all clones reach the TCRdb copy of this immuneACCESS table, which keeps in-frame sequences only. Checked studies attribute under half of the gap to unresolved V genes and leave the rest unexplained. The V and J calls and clone size were taken over from that table, and D and trimming were inferred from the DNA. A total of about 680,000 clones appear in this sample, around 67% of them only once. 1.5% to 2% of the sample lies in the top ten.

The sample taken for sequencing was memory CD4+ T cells sorted from blood. What this sample's cell subset or site label stands for: CD45RA-negative fraction. This receptor was obtained from a woman younger than 45 in good health. This chain is built from TRBV7-7 and TRBJ2-5; 8 bases in the middle match TRBD2. DNA sequence: TGTGCCAGCAGCTTTGGTACGGGAGGGCAAGAGACCCAGTACTTC. It codes for CASSFGTGGQETQYF.